This TCR beta chain was profiled in a study of blood T cell repertoires in COVID-19. The wider study: Sample material is recorded as cDNA or gDNA derived from T cells, B-cell-depleted T cells, or PBMCs.

This table comes from immunoSEQ multiplex PCR, and its TCRdb copy is limited to in-frame clones, with some not included. The sample has 150,000 to 200,000 clones, around 84% seen once. V was pared by 4 bases and J by 4 bases, with 17 bases between. CDR1 is MNHEY and CDR2 is SMNVEV in the germline V gene (reference sequence). The CDR3 covers 16 residues. J is TRBJ1-5 and V is TRBV27; a weak D match, TRBD1 (5 bases). The sample was peripheral blood. The receptor was isolated from a man aged 50 to 60 with active or convalescent COVID-19. The CDR3 coding sequence is TGTGCCAGCAGTTCGAAACGCCAGAAGGGGAATCAGCCCCAGCATTTT. It codes for CASSSKRQKGNQPQHF.